The clone carrying this TCR beta chain occurred a few times. Antigen specificity is unknown. The entry originates in a study of T cells after yellow fever vaccination. Study observations and caveats: Abundant bulk-derived clonotypes could contaminate FACS-sorted repertoires.

TCRdb analysed the 5' RACE reads with MiXCR anew, one entry per CDR3 protein. The top ten clones hold over 15% of a sample with more than 250,000 distinct CDR3 sequences, around 6.8% of them seen once. In germline, CDR1 is DFQATT, CDR2 SNEGSKA (reference sequence). This CDR3 has 14 amino acids. Trimming took 5 bases from V and 4 from J; bases not matched to a gene: 10. The TCR originated in a man aged 18 to 35 who received the YFV17D yellow fever vaccine. The source material was PBMCs, sampled roughly seven weeks after the first yellow fever vaccination. This chain links TRBV20-1 with TRBJ2-7; 8 bases match TRBD2. CDR3 sequence: CSAGVAGSRYEQYF. CDR3 bases: TGCAGTGCTGGAGTAGCGGGGAGTAGGTACGAGCAGTACTTC.